The text below deals with one T cell receptor beta chain. It has no known antigen specificity. Per-base quality was not reported, and no clone a single base away is much larger than it. The immunoSEQ Assay, a bias-controlled multiplex PCR, was used to amplify TCRbeta CDR3 regions from genomic DNA. As for how the authors treated the data: The number of nucleated cells in each sample was estimated by amplification of reference gene primers within the assay. To quantify the absolute abundance of each unique TCRbeta CDR3 rearrangement, sequence reads were collapsed and filtered. For each sample, productive Simpson clonality was calculated by taking the square root of Simpson's diversity index across productive rearrangements. The clones in this table, taken by TCRdb from immuneACCESS, are in-frame only. Not every clone is retained; where verified, under half of the shortfall comes from an unresolved V gene, and the cause of the rest is unknown. D and trimming come from the DNA, and the V and J calls and clone size come from that table. The sample includes about 210,000 clones, with about 80% observed a single time. The ten largest clones capture about 6.9% of the sample.

Per the germline V gene, ENHRY is the CDR1 and SYGVKD is the CDR2. Trimming at the junction amounts to 0 bases on V and 3 bases on J, and the germline ends lie 8 bases apart. The CDR3 sequence holds 15 residues, the cysteine and phenylalanine included. The sequence is cut down to CDR3 DNA, 45 bases in frame from base 1. This entry comes from a study of blood T cell repertoires in COVID-19 (dated by TCRdb to 2018 to 2020). Study-level background: Samples from collaborators originated in the United States, Italy and Spain and spanned both the acute and convalescent phases of COVID-19. Sample metadata almost always included a de-identified subject ID, COVID-19 status, age in years and sex. The repertoires were made available in a free public database intended to serve as a resource for research on the immune response to SARS-CoV-2. HLA class I and class II types, where available, came from metadata supplied by the sample provider rather than from assay-based typing. The material from the prospective study consisted of cDNA or gDNA derived from T cells, B-cell-depleted T cells, or PBMCs. The dataset comprised deeply sampled blood TCRbeta repertoires from subjects exposed to, actively infected with, or recovered from COVID-19. Samples came from the ongoing ImmuneRACE study (first 160 participants) plus 1,254 subjects from 6 global collaborators. Results the study describes overall, beyond this receptor: The amount of clinical and demographic metadata varied by source and participant and was provided uncurated.

Whole blood was collected in K2EDTA tubes by collaborating institutions according to the institutions' own protocols. Collaborator samples were shipped for TCRbeta analysis as frozen whole blood, isolated PBMCs, or DNA extracted from either sample type. The source of this sequence is a man aged 60 to 69 with acute or convalescent COVID-19. Sequencing was done on a sample of peripheral blood. The rearranged segments are TRBV10-3 and TRBJ1-4, with the identity of the D gene unclear. Read as DNA, the sequence is TGTGCCATCAGTGAGTCTACAGACCCTAATGAAAAACTGTTTTTT. Its protein reads: CAISESTDPNEKLFF.